Following are 28 T cell receptor beta chains from one sample sequenced in a study of blood T cell repertoires in COVID-19. The assay was immunoSEQ multiplex PCR, and TCRdb's table has in-frame clones only and misses some. The sample has approximately 75,000 clones, roughly 80% seen once. The sample taken for sequencing was peripheral blood. The receptors were sampled from an elderly woman with acute or convalescent COVID-19.

The V call is TRBV11-3, the J call TRBJ2-7; D is unclear. The CDR3 sequence is 13 residues long. V lost 6 bases to trimming and J lost 1 base, with 10 bases between them. CDR1 and CDR2 from the germline V gene are SGHNT and YENEEA. CDR3: CASSARSSYEQYF. CDR3 DNA sequence: TGTGCCAGCAGTGCTAGGTCTTCCTACGAGCAGTACTTC. The full variable domain, in which reference TRBV11-3 and TRBJ2-7 provide the parts outside the CDR3, is EAGVVQSPRYKIIEKKQPVAFWCNPISGHNTLYWYLQNLGQGPELLIRYENEEAVDDSQLPKDRFSAERLKGVDSTLKIQPAELGDSAVYLCASSARSSYEQYFGPGTRLTVT.

The chain uses TRBV5-1 and TRBJ1-1; D is unresolved. The CDR3 has 14 residues. Trimming took 2 bases from V and 4 from J, leaving 12 bases between them. Per the germline V gene, CDR1 is SGHRS and CDR2 is YFSETQ. CDR3 loop: CASSFGGTATEAFF. CDR3 nucleotides: TGCGCCAGCAGCTTCGGAGGCACGGCCACTGAAGCTTTCTTT.

This chain joins TRBV18 and TRBJ1-6; no definite D call. V lost 6 bases, J lost 5 bases, and 8 bases lay in between. The CDR3 covers 13 residues. Germline CDR1 and CDR2: KGHSH and LQKENI. CDR3 loop: CASSPVDNSPLHF. DNA of the CDR3: TGTGCCAGCTCCCCAGTCGATAATTCACCCCTCCACTTT.

This clone was seen once. The gene calls are TRBV3-1 (or the pseudogene TRBV3-2) and TRBJ1-1; D is unclear. The CDR3 extends over 13 amino acids. Germline CDR1 is LGHDT and CDR2 is YNNKEL (reference sequence). Trimming cost V 0 bases and J 5 bases, with 7 bases left between them. The CDR3 region is CASSQDRGTEAFF. The DNA for the CDR3 is TGTGCCAGCAGCCAAGATCGAGGGACTGAAGCTTTCTTT.

This chain connects TRBV2 to TRBJ2-2; 10 bases agree with TRBD2. This CDR3 contains 16 residues. Germline V gene lookup returns CDR1 SNHLY and CDR2 FYNNEI. CDR3 DNA: TGTGCGCGCGGGGCGAGCGGGGGGGCCGCCACCGGGGAGCTGTTTTTT. This encodes CARGASGGAATGELFF.

Only a few counts were recorded for this clone. V usage is TRBV6-6 and J usage is TRBJ1-5; 10 nucleotides line up with TRBD1. The V and J ends lost 2 bases and 5 bases, in that order; junction bases with no gene match: 0. The CDR3 extends over 14 amino acids. The V gene's germline CDR1 is MNHNY and CDR2 SVGAGI (reference sequence). The CDR3 reads CASSYGTGDQPQHF. The CDR3 DNA is TGTGCCAGCAGTTACGGGACAGGGGATCAGCCCCAGCATTTT.

This sequence joins TRBV6-5 and TRBJ1-1; D is undetermined. Per germline, CDR1 MNHEY and CDR2 SVGAGI. Trimming took 6 bases from V and 3 from J, leaving 5 bases between them. This CDR3 comprises 11 residues. In DNA form, the CDR3 reads TGTGCCAGCAGCCCGGACACTGAAGCTTTCTTT. It yields the protein CASSPDTEAFF.

The chain joins TRBV6-5 to TRBJ1-5; possible D gene TRBD1, 5 bases. Trimming shortened V by 5 bases and J by 5 bases, and 10 bases separated the two germline ends. The CDR3 length is 13 residues. Per germline, CDR1 MNHEY and CDR2 SVGAGI. The CDR3: CASSRGSDQPQHF. The CDR3 DNA sequence: TGTGCCAGCAGTAGGGGTTCCGATCAGCCCCAGCATTTT.

V usage is TRBV7-8 and J usage is TRBJ2-7; D is possibly TRBD1 (5 bases). V lost 0 bases, J lost 4 bases, and 7 bases lay in between. CDR3 size: 13 residues. The germline V gene encodes CDR1 SGHVS and CDR2 FQNEAQ. This CDR3 reads CASSLAQGYEQYF. The CDR3 DNA is TGTGCCAGCAGCTTAGCCCAGGGTTACGAGCAGTACTTC.

This chain connects TRBV5-6 to TRBJ1-1; D unclear. Trimming stripped 2 bases from V and 4 bases from J, with 12 bases between. Germline values: CDR1 SGHDT, CDR2 YYEEEE. This CDR3 region has 14 residues. CDR3 amino acids: CASSFAYTGTEAFF. CDR3 nucleotide sequence: TGTGCCAGCAGCTTTGCGTATACGGGCACTGAAGCTTTCTTT.

The V call is TRBV5-5, the J call TRBJ1-2; D uncertain. The CDR3 spans 13 residues. The V gene lost 2 bases and the J gene lost 8 bases, with 13 bases spanning the gap. From germline, CDR1 is SGHKS and CDR2 YYEKEE (reference sequence). CDR3 nucleotides: TGTGCCAGCAGCTTCAATCTCGGTGAGGGCTACACCTTC. Its protein product is CASSFNLGEGYTF.

The J gene is TRBJ1-5, the V gene TRBV2; D is unclear. The CDR3 runs 16 residues. Germline loops: CDR1 SNHLY, CDR2 FYNNEI. V gave up 1 base and J gave up 3 bases, with 13 bases separating them. CDR3 amino acids: CASSEGGRRTNQPQHF. The CDR3 DNA is TGTGCCAGCAGTGAAGGAGGTCGGAGGACCAATCAGCCCCAGCATTTT.

CDR3 protein: CASSSPGTSGTDTQYF. The CDR3 nucleotides read TGTGCCAGCAGCTCACCCGGGACTAGCGGCACAGATACGCAGTATTTT. The V and J genes are TRBV5-8 and TRBJ2-3; 10 bases fit TRBD2. This CDR3 has 16 residues. V gave up 3 bases and J gave up 1 base; unmatched junction bases: 5. Germline values: CDR1 SGHTS, CDR2 YDEGEE.

This chain links TRBV24-1 with TRBJ2-2; possible D gene TRBD1, 5 bases. From germline, CDR1 is KGHDR and CDR2 SFDVKD. This CDR3 comprises 15 residues. V lost 3 bases, J lost 4 bases, and 11 bases lay in between. CDR3 protein: CATSDTQTATGELFF. The CDR3 DNA is TGTGCCACCAGTGATACTCAGACAGCCACCGGGGAGCTGTTTTTT.

The J gene is TRBJ1-1, the V gene TRBV5-1, with D perhaps matching TRBD1 (5 bases). The germline V and J ends were trimmed by 0 bases and 4 bases, with 10 bases remaining between them. CDR1 and CDR2 (germline): SGHRS, YFSETQ. This CDR3 contains 14 residues. CDR3 DNA sequence: TGCGCCAGCAGCTTGGAAGGAAGGGGCACTGAAGCTTTCTTT. Residues: CASSLEGRGTEAFF.

V gene TRBV3-1 (or the pseudogene TRBV3-2) combines with J gene TRBJ1-5; D gene ambiguous. Trimming pared 0 bases from V and 3 bases from J, leaving 6 bases between. Germline CDR1 is LGHDT and CDR2 is YNNKEL (reference sequence). The CDR3 spans 14 residues. The CDR3 is CASSQDPLNQPQHF. The CDR3 DNA sequence: TGTGCCAGCAGCCAAGATCCCCTCAATCAGCCCCAGCATTTT.

This rearrangement joins TRBV24-1 to TRBJ2-3, with 10 bases aligning to TRBD2. This CDR3 is built from 18 residues. The germline V gene has CDR1 KGHDR and CDR2 SFDVKD. Unmatched junction bases numbered 13, after V lost 3 bases and J lost 5 bases. The CDR3 here is CATSDPLRAGGPLDTQYF. CDR3 bases: TGTGCCACCAGTGATCCCCTCAGAGCGGGAGGGCCTTTAGATACGCAGTATTTT.

The gene calls are TRBV6-5 and TRBJ2-7, with 10 bases identical to TRBD1. Germline V gene sequence: CDR1 MNHEY, CDR2 SVGAGI. The CDR3 has 14 residues. V trimming: 6 bases; J trimming: 3 bases; junction bases outside the gene matches: 5. Written as DNA, the CDR3 is TGTGCCAGCAGAGACCGGGACAGGGGCTACGAGCAGTACTTC. It translates to CASRDRDRGYEQYF.

This clone was observed once. The chain combines TRBV10-3 with TRBJ2-7, with D maybe TRBD1 (5 bases). The germline V gene encodes CDR1 ENHRY and CDR2 SYGVKD. Trimming shortened V by 2 bases and J by 7 bases, and 12 bases separated the two germline ends. The CDR3 runs to 13 residues. The CDR3 loop reads CAISEQGMGEQYF. The CDR3 DNA reads TGTGCCATCAGTGAGCAGGGAATGGGAGAGCAGTACTTC.

This rearrangement joins TRBV30 to TRBJ1-2; 8 nucleotides agree with TRBD1. CDR1 is GTSNPN, CDR2 SVGIG, per germline (reference sequence). This CDR3 has 14 residues. Trimming at V came to 3 bases and at J to 0 bases, leaving 3 bases not matched to a gene. CDR3 protein: CAWRGQGANYGYTF. The CDR3 DNA is TGTGCCTGGAGAGGACAGGGAGCTAACTATGGCTACACCTTC.

J is TRBJ2-1 and V is TRBV27; the match to TRBD2 covers 12 bases. With 6 bases clipped from V and 6 bases from J, the junction kept 12 bases outside the gene matches. CDR1 is MNHEY and CDR2 is SMNVEV in the germline V gene (reference sequence). There are 17 residues in the CDR3. As DNA, the CDR3 is TGTGCCAGCAGGGGAACGACTAGCGGGGGAGTTGGCAATGAGCAGTTCTTC. This sequence encodes CASRGTTSGGVGNEQFF.

J is TRBJ2-1 and V is TRBV27, with 8 bases aligning to TRBD1. Germline V gives CDR1 MNHEY, CDR2 SMNVEV (reference sequence). The CDR3 runs to 16 residues. V shed 3 bases, J shed 8 bases, and the junction held 12 bases outside the gene matches. CDR3: CASSFPQGAGSYEQFF. CDR3 DNA: TGTGCCAGCAGTTTCCCCCAGGGGGCTGGTAGCTATGAGCAGTTCTTC.

The rearrangement links TRBV2 to TRBJ2-5; possibly TRBD1 for D (5 bases). From germline, CDR1 is SNHLY and CDR2 FYNNEI. The CDR3 runs to 14 residues. Trimming took 7 bases from V and 7 from J, leaving 19 bases between them. CDR3 protein: CASIHPQFQGTQYF. The CDR3, as DNA: TGTGCCAGCATTCATCCACAGTTTCAGGGGACCCAGTACTTC.

This clone was found a few times. The chain carries TRBV27 and TRBJ1-1; 7 positions match TRBD1. Trimming removed 5 bases from V and 4 bases from J; junction bases left unmatched: 7. The length of the CDR3 is 14 residues. Germline values: CDR1 MNHEY, CDR2 SMNVEV (reference sequence). Here the CDR3 DNA reads TGTGCCAGCAGTGCCCTAAACAGGGGCACTGAAGCTTTCTTT. Protein product: CASSALNRGTEAFF.

This sequence joins TRBV7-4 and TRBJ2-7; TRBD2 matches at 10 bases. The germline gives CDR1 SGHVT, CDR2 SQSDAQ. This CDR3 comprises 16 residues. V gave up 5 bases and J gave up 6 bases; unmatched junction bases: 13. The CDR3 sequence: CASSTGKREGQSEQYF. CDR3 nucleotides: TGTGCCAGCAGCACAGGGAAGCGGGAGGGCCAGAGCGAGCAGTACTTC.

The V call is TRBV3-1 (or the pseudogene TRBV3-2), the J call TRBJ1-4; 9 bases agree with TRBD1. CDR1 is LGHDT and CDR2 is YNNKEL in the germline V gene (reference sequence). There are 18 residues in the CDR3. Germline trimming cut 6 bases from V and 3 bases from J; bases unmatched to any gene: 14. The CDR3 DNA reads as TGTGCCAGCAGTCGGGGACAGGGAGGTTTAGGGGCTAATGAAAAACTGTTTTTT. Protein product: CASSRGQGGLGANEKLFF.

The chain combines TRBV15 with TRBJ2-7; D is unresolved. V was trimmed by 0 bases and J by 0 bases, leaving 6 bases between them. Germline V gene sequence: CDR1 LNHNV, CDR2 YYDKDF (reference sequence). The CDR3 is made up of 14 amino acids. CDR3 sequence (DNA): TGTGCCACCAGCAGAGAGAGAAGCTCCTACGAGCAGTACTTC. Translation gives CATSRERSSYEQYF.

The chain joins TRBV11-3 to TRBJ2-1; D unclear. From germline, CDR1 is SGHNT and CDR2 YENEEA. The CDR3 is 17 amino acids. Trimming pared 5 bases from V and 0 bases from J, leaving 17 bases between. In DNA, the CDR3 is TGTGCCAGCAGCCTCCGATGGTTCCCCGGCTCCTACAATGAGCAGTTCTTC. This codes for CASSLRWFPGSYNEQFF.